The entry below gives a single T cell receptor (beta chain) sequence along with its context. What antigen it recognizes has not been identified. Per-base qualities were not stored, and no clone one base away is much larger. This sample was included in a study of shared clonotypes between healthy human individuals (TCRdb year 2020). Study-wide context: A few men and two women, aged 18 to 49 years, made up the cohort. For each donor, CD4 naive and CD4 memory were each run on three plates, CD8 naive on two plates, and CD8 memory on one plate. To increase sequencing depth and limit assay-specific biases, TCR repertoire library preparation and sequencing were carried out by different laboratories using diverse techniques. Leukapheresis yielded between about 0.85 and 10 billion PBMCs per donor. To estimate repertoire size and how much clonotypes are shared between individuals, the study performed deep sequencing of blood TCR repertoires from a handful of healthy adults.

Study-level results and caveats: Naive subsets generally had larger estimated clonotype richness than memory subsets did. Pairwise subsampling led to the expectation that sequencing depth would affect the degree of clonotype sharing among donors. Only blood was sampled, and tissue TCR repertoires likely differ from those in blood. Sharing across several donors was observed for around 5% of naive CD4, about 4% of naive CD8, 2.3% of memory CD4, and roughly 0.43% of memory CD8 clonotypes. Because the study included a small number of donors, the genetic and exposure-history diversity represented was limited. Incomplete sequencing was indicated by rarefaction of sorted-subset datasets, despite the large sequencing depth. Higher generation probabilities were observed for clonotypes shared by all four sorted-subset donors than for non-shared clonotypes.

Healthy HIV-negative adults with no recently reported acute infections or vaccinations were included as donors. All donors were Caucasian adults living in Nashville, Tennessee, USA. Magnetic negative selection was used to enrich CD4+ T cells, after which naive cells were positively selected on CD45RA and the negative fraction became the memory subset. Blood was obtained by leukapheresis, after which PBMCs were separated by Ficoll-Histopaque density gradient centrifugation and cryopreserved in liquid nitrogen vapor phase. Analytical flow cytometry was used to check the purity and quantity of every magnetically sorted T cell population. From each sorted fraction, genomic DNA was isolated and quantified by UV absorbance on a Nanodrop 2000c. From the cysteine through the phenylalanine, the CDR3 covers 17 amino acids. Just CDR3 DNA is preserved here, 51 bases in frame from base 1. The germline V gene encodes CDR1 SGHRS and CDR2 YFSETQ. Trimming leaves V shorter by 4 bases and J shorter by 10 bases, with the junction holding 13 bases beyond the gene matches.

Using the deep immunoSEQ assay, multiplex PCR amplified TCR CDR3 regions from genomic DNA. Genomic DNA extracted from each cell subset was distributed evenly over all wells of several immunoSEQ 96-well plates, and each plate served as one replicate. For sorted subsets, roughly 200 ng of genomic DNA, equivalent to 25,000 to 35,000 T cell genomes, went into each replicate PCR. Purified libraries were measured with a Qubit 3.0 fluorometer, size-checked on a Bioanalyzer 2100, and measured again with the KAPA Library Quantification kit. A separate single-read 150-cycle Illumina NextSeq 550 flow cell was used to sequence each immunoSEQ 96-well plate. Regarding the original processing steps: Because only junctional sequences without quality scores were contained in the immunoSEQ output, filtering matching that applied to full-length reads could not be performed. To assign V/J genes and CDR3, sequences were annotated using PyIR, a Python wrapper for IgBLAST v1.9, with IMGT germline references. Any read was removed if the V/J assignment was weak (E-value above 1e-6), the CDR3 was missing, or the read contained stop codons, out-of-frame junctions, or ambiguous translated residues. V3J clonotypes were defined as sequences sharing an identical inferred V gene, J gene, and CDR3 amino acid sequence. The percentage overlap between two repertoires was calculated by dividing the number of shared unique clonotypes by the size of the smaller repertoire. Three approaches were used to assess repertoire richness: RTK rarefaction, the Chao1 estimator, and Recon v2.1 estimates of unobserved clonotypes. Generation probabilities were computed with OLGA for all TCRbeta clonotypes obtained by the gDNA method from several donors. Not all clones reach the TCRdb copy of this immuneACCESS table, which keeps in-frame sequences only. Checked studies attribute under half of the gap to unresolved V genes and leave the rest unexplained. V and J calls and clone size are those listed in that table; D and trimming were worked out from the DNA. This sample holds some 2.4 million clones; 93% were observed only once. About 0.39% of the sample goes to the ten largest clones.

Recombination linked TRBV5-1 to TRBJ2-1, with 14 central nucleotides matching TRBD2. This clonotype was obtained from a man younger than 35 in good health. Some clones in this sample may be carry-over from other donors' samples. The material sequenced was naive CD4+ T cells from PBMCs. The cell subset or site label corresponds to: CD45RA+ positively selected. The CDR3 here reads CASSQGTSGSSSREQFF. The DNA is TGCGCCAGCAGCCAGGGGACTAGCGGGAGTTCCAGTAGGGAGCAGTTCTTC.